Detailed here is one TCR beta chain. Sequencing was performed with immunoSEQ multiplex PCR; in TCRdb, only in-frame clones are kept and a portion is missing. Counted here are approximately 120,000 clones, nearly 90% occurring once; the ten biggest clones make up roughly a sixth. This specimen belongs to a study of T cell responses to AZD1222 COVID-19 vaccine. Looking at the study overall: Some second doses came at about 4 weeks and others at about 12 weeks; these were pooled.

Germline V gives CDR1 MNHEY, CDR2 SVGAGI. The CDR3 length is 16 residues. Trimming shortened V by 0 bases and J by 1 base, and 12 bases separated the two germline ends. Sample: peripheral blood, taken on day 0 of AZD1222 vaccination. The sequence came from an adult in good health. V gene TRBV6-5 combines with J gene TRBJ1-1, with no clear D. CDR3 DNA: TGTGCCAGCAGTTACTCGAGGGTCGTGACGAACACTGAAGCTTTCTTT. The encoded protein is CASSYSRVVTNTEAFF.